This is a list of T cell receptor beta chains from one sample in a study of blood T cell repertoires in COVID-19. Produced via immunoSEQ multiplex PCR; TCRdb's table is partial and in-frame only. The sample records 250,000 to 300,000 clones, around 86% being singletons. The source material was PBMCs or T cells enriched from blood (not recorded which). Receptors originate from a man between 18 and 29 years old who had recovered from COVID-19. CDR3s include the opening cysteine and the closing phenylalanine or tryptophan. A D gene is named only where the DNA matches it firmly. The size field is filled for only some rows; it gives once, few, many or a size class.

J,size,V,D,CDR3,DNA
TRBJ1-1,once,TRBV7-2,-,CASSLAGTNTEAFF,TGTGCCAGCAGCTTAGCGGGCACGAACACTGAAGCTTTCTTT
TRBJ2-5,-,TRBV5-1,TRBD2,CASSLAGYQETQYF,TGCGCCAGCAGCTTAGCGGGATACCAAGAGACCCAGTACTTC
TRBJ2-7,-,TRBV6-2/TRBV6-3,-,CASSYRSGDLSLSYEQYF,TGTGCCAGCAGTTACAGGTCAGGGGATCTATCATTATCCTACGAGCAGTACTTC
TRBJ1-2,-,TRBV7-9,-,CASSFPRTNGYTF,TGTGCCAGCAGCTTTCCACGGACAAATGGCTACACCTTC
TRBJ1-3,-,TRBV12-5,-,CAKEVLTSAGNTIYF,TGTGCTAAAGAGGTCCTTACCTCGGCTGGAAACACCATATATTTT
TRBJ2-1,-,TRBV5-1,-,CASSLAPDNEQFF,TGCGCCAGCAGCTTGGCCCCGGACAATGAGCAGTTCTTC
TRBJ2-3,-,TRBV5-1,TRBD2,CASSGTGTSGSRDTQYF,TGCGCCAGCAGCGGGACCGGGACTAGCGGGAGTCGAGATACGCAGTATTTT
TRBJ1-4,once,TRBV5-6,-,CASSRGEKLFF,TGTGCCAGCAGCCGGGGTGAAAAACTGTTTTTT
TRBJ2-7,-,TRBV4-1,TRBD1,CASSQGARPYEQYF,TGCGCCAGCAGTCAGGGGGCCAGACCCTACGAGCAGTACTTC
TRBJ1-5,-,TRBV11-2,-,CASSLVDQPQHF,TGTGCCAGCAGCTTAGTCGATCAGCCCCAGCATTTT
TRBJ2-1,-,TRBV28,TRBD2,CASSLGTSGRGNEQFF,TGTGCCAGCAGTTTAGGGACTAGCGGGAGAGGGAATGAGCAGTTCTTC
TRBJ1-2,-,TRBV7-9,TRBD1,CASSYAGGSYGYTF,TGTGCCAGCAGTTACGCAGGGGGAAGCTATGGCTACACCTTC
TRBJ1-5,-,TRBV7-8,-,CASSLGFRSGRPPGPQHF,TGTGCCAGCAGCTTAGGATTCCGGTCAGGGCGGCCCCCGGGGCCCCAGCATTTT
TRBJ1-1,-,TRBV19,-,CASSPSVGGRAFF,TGTGCCAGTAGTCCTTCGGTGGGGGGTAGAGCTTTCTTT
TRBJ1-3,-,TRBV5-6,-,CASSLISSGNTIYF,TGTGCCAGCAGCTTGATCAGCTCTGGAAACACCATATATTTT